At least ten counts were recorded for the clone carrying this T cell receptor beta chain. Germline values: CDR1 DFQATT, CDR2 SNEGSKA (reference sequence). The CDR3 length is 12 residues. This record comes from a study of T cells in Graves' hyperthyroidism and ophthalmopathy. Amplification targeted TCR beta CDR3 regions from RNA transcripts. TCR CDR3 underwent first-round RT-PCR with the HTBI primer set. One entry per CDR3 protein results from TCRdb running MiXCR on the multiplex PCR reads. The sample has 300,000 to 450,000 distinct CDR3 sequences; roughly 12% are singletons. The sequenced sample was blood. This receptor was identified in a man under 40 with Graves' hyperthyroidism that later progressed to Graves' ophthalmopathy. This chain joins TRBV20-1 and TRBJ2-1, with TRBD1 matching over 10 bases. The CDR3 sequence is CSDRGLDNEQFF. CDR3 DNA sequence: TGCAGCGACAGGGGGCTGGATAATGAGCAGTTCTTC.